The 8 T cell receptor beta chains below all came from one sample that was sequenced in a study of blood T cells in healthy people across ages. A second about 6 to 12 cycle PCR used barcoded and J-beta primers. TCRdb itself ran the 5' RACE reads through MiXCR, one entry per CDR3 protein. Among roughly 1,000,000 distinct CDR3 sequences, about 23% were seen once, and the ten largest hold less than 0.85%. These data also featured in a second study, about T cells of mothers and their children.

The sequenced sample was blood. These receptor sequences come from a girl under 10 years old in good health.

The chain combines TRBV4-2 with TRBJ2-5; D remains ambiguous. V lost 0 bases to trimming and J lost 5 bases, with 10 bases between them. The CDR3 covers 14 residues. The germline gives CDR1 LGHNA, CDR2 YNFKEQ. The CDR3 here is CASSQDIGRETQYF. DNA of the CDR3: TGTGCCAGCAGCCAAGACATTGGTCGGGAGACCCAGTACTTC.

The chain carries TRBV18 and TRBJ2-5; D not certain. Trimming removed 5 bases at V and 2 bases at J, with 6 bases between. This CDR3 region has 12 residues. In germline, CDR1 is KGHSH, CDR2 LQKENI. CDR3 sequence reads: CASSDLQETQYF. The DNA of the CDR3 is TGTGCCAGCTCAGACCTACAAGAGACCCAGTACTTC.

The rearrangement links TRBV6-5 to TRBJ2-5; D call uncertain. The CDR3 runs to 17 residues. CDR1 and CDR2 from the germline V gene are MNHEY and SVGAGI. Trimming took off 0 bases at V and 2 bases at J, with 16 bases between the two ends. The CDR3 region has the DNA TGTGCCAGCAGTTACTCTCTTGCGTCCCCGATTCAAGAGACCCAGTACTTC. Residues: CASSYSLASPIQETQYF.

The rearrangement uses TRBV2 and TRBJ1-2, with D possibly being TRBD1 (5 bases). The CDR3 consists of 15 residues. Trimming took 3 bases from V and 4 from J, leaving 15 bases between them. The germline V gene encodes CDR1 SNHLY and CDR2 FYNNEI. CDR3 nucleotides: TGTGCCAGCAGTGATTCAGGGCTTGTTCCCTATGGCTACACCTTC. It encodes CASSDSGLVPYGYTF.

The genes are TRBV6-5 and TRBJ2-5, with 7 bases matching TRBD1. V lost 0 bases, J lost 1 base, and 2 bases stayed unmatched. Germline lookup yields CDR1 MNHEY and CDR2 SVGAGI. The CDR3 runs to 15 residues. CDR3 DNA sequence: TGTGCCAGCAGTTACTCCGGGACAGTCCAAGAGACCCAGTACTTC. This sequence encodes CASSYSGTVQETQYF.

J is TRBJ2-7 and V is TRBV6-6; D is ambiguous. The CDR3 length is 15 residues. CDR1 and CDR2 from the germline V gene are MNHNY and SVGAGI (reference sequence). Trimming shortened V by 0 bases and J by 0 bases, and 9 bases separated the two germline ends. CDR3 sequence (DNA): TGTGCCAGCAGTTACTCGAACCCAAGCTCCTACGAGCAGTACTTC. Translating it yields CASSYSNPSSYEQYF.

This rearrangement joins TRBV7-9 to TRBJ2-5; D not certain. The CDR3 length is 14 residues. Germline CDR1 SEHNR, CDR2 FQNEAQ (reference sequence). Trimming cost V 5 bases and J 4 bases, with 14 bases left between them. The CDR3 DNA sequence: TGTGCCAGCAGCCCCCAGGAATGGGGAGAGACCCAGTACTTC. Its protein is CASSPQEWGETQYF. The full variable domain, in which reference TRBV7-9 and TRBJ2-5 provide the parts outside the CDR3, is DTGVSQNPRHKITKRGQNVTFRCDPISEHNRLYWYRQTLGQGPEFLTYFQNEAQLEKSRLLSDRFSAERPKGSFSTLEIQRTEQGDSAMYLCASSPQEWGETQYFGPGTRLLVL.

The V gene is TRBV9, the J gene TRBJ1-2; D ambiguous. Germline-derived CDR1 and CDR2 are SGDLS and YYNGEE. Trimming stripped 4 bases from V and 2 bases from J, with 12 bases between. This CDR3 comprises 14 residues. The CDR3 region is CASSPRDFNYGYTF. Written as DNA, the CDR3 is TGTGCCAGCAGCCCCCGGGATTTCAACTATGGCTACACCTTC.